This record looks at one T cell receptor (beta chain) sequence and its context. The sample is drawn from a study of blood T cells in healthy people across ages. Deletions cut 6 bases from V and 4 bases from J, with 10 bases between. The CDR3 is made up of 13 amino acids. From germline, CDR1 is SQVTM and CDR2 ANQGSEA. PCR was performed a second time for about 7 to 12 cycles using a sample-barcoded 5' primer and a J-beta primer mix. Via MiXCR, TCRdb re-called the 5' RACE reads, giving one row per CDR3 protein. The sample contains over 1,300,000 distinct CDR3 sequences, roughly 64% of which appear only once.

V and J are TRBV29-1 and TRBJ1-6; D is unclear. The specimen was blood. The source of this sequence is a man between 18 and 35 years old in good health. CDR3 in amino acids: CSVKVEYNSPLHF. The CDR3 DNA reads as TGCAGCGTCAAGGTAGAATATAATTCACCCCTCCACTTT.